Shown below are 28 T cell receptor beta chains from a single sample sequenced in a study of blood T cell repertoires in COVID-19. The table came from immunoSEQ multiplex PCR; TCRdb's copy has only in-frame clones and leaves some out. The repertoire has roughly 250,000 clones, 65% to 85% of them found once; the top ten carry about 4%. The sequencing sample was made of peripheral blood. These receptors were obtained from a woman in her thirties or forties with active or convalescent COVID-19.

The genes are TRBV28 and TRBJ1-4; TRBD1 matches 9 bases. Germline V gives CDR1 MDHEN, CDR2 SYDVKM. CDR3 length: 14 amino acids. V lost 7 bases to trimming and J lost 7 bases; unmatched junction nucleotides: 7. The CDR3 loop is CASNWGTGIEKLFF. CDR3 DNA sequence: TGTGCCAGCAACTGGGGGACAGGGATTGAAAAACTGTTTTTT.

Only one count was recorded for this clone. The CDR3 region is CASSVASGGAPYEQYF. The CDR3 DNA is TGTGCCAGCAGCGTAGCTAGCGGGGGGGCCCCCTACGAGCAGTACTTC. The chain joins TRBV9 to TRBJ2-7; the match to TRBD2 covers 12 bases. The J segment lost 2 bases and the V segment lost 0 bases, leaving 3 bases of the junction unmatched. Per the germline V gene, CDR1 is SGDLS and CDR2 is YYNGEE. CDR3 length: 16 amino acids.

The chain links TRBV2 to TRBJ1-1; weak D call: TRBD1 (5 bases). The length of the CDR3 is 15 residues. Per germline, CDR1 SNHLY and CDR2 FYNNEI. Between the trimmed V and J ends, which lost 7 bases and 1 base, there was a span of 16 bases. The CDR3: CASKTLTGPNTEAFF. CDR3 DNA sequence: TGTGCCAGCAAAACTCTTACAGGCCCGAACACTGAAGCTTTCTTT.

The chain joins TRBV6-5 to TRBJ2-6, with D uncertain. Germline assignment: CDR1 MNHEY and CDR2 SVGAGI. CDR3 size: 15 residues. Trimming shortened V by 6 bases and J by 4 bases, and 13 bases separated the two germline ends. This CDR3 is CASRNLPSGANVLTF. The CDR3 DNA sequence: TGTGCCAGCAGAAACTTGCCCTCCGGGGCCAACGTCCTGACTTTC.

This CDR3 is CASSQYTEAFF. In DNA form, the CDR3 reads TGTGCCAGCAGTCAATACACTGAAGCTTTCTTT. The V call is TRBV12-3 or TRBV12-4, the J call TRBJ1-1; D not certain. Trimming took off 5 bases at V and 3 bases at J, with 4 bases between the two ends. The CDR3 has 11 residues.

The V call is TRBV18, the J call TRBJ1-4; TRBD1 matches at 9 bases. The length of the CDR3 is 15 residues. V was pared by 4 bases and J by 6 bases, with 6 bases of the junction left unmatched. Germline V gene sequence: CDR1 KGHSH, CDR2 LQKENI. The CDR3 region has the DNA TGTGCCAGCTCACTTCAACAGGGGGCTTATGAAAAACTGTTTTTT. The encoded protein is CASSLQQGAYEKLFF.

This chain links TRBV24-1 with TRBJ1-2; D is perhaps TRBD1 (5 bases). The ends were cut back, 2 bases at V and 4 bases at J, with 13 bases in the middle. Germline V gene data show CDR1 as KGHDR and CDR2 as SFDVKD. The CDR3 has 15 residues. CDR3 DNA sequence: TGTGCCACCAGTGATTCAACGGACATGTCCTATGGCTACACCTTC. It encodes CATSDSTDMSYGYTF.

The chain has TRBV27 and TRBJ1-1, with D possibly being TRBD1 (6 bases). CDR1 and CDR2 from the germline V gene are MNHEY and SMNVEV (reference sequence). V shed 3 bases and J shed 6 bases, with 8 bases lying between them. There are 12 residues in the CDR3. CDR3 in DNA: TGTGCCAGCAGTTTCCCAGGGGCTGAAGCTTTCTTT. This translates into CASSFPGAEAFF.

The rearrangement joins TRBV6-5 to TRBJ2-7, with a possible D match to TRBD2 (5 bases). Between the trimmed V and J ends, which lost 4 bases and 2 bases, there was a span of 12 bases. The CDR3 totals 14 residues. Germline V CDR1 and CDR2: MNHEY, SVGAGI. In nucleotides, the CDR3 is TGTGCCAGCAGTTTGGGGTTGGGAGCCTACGAGCAGTACTTC. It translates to CASSLGLGAYEQYF.

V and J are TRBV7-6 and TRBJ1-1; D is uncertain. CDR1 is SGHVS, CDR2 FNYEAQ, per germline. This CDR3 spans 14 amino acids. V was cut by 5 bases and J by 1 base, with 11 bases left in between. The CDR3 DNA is TGTGCCAGCAGCCCATGGGCAGGGAACACTGAAGCTTTCTTT. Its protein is CASSPWAGNTEAFF. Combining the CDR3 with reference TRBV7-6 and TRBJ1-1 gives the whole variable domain GAGVSQSPRYKVTKRGQDVALRCDPISGHVSLYWYRQALGQGPEFLTYFNYEAQQDKSGLPNDRFSAERPEGSISTLTIQRTEQRDSAMYRCASSPWAGNTEAFFGQGTRLTVV.

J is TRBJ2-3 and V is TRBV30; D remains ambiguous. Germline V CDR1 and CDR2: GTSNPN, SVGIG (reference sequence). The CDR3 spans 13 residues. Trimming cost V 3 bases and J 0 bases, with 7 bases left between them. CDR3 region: CAWRRASTDTQYF. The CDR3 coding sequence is TGTGCCTGGAGGCGCGCTAGCACAGATACGCAGTATTTT. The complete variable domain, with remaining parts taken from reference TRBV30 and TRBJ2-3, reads SQTIHQWPATLVQPVGSPLSLECTVEGTSNPNLYWYRQAAGRGLQLLFYSVGIGQISSEVPQNLSASRPQDRQFILSSKKLLLSDSGFYLCAWRRASTDTQYFGPGTRLTVL.

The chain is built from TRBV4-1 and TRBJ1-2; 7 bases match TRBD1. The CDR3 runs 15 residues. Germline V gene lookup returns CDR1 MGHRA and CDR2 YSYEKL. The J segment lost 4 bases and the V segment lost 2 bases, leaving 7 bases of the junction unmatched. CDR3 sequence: CASSQSQGEFYGYTF. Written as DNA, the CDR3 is TGCGCCAGCAGCCAATCCCAGGGGGAATTCTATGGCTACACCTTC.

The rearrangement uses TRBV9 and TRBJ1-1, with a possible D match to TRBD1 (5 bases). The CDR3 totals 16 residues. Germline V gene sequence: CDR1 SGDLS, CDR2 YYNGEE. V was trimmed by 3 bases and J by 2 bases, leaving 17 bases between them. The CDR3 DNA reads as TGTGCCAGCAGCGCCAGAGTGGGGGGGAAAAACACTGAAGCTTTCTTT. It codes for CASSARVGGKNTEAFF.

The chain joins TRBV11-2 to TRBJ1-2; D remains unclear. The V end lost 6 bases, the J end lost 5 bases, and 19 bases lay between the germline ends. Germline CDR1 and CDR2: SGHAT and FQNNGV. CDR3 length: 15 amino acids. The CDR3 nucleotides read TGTGCCAGCAGTCCAGCGTCGGGGAGTCATTATGGCTACACCTTC. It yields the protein CASSPASGSHYGYTF.

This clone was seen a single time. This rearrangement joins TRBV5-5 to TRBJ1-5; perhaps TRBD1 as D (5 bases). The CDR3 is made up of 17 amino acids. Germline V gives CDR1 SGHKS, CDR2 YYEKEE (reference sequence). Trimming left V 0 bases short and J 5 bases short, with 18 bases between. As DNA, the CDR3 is TGTGCCAGCAGCTTGGCAGGGTTCCCAGCCCCCCATCAGCCCCAGCATTTT. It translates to CASSLAGFPAPHQPQHF.

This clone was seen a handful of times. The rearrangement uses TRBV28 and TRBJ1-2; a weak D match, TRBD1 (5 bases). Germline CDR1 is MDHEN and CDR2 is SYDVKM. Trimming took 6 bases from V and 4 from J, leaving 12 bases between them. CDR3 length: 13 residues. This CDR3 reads CASSPTVSYGYTF. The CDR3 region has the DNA TGTGCCAGCAGCCCGACAGTAAGCTATGGCTACACCTTC.

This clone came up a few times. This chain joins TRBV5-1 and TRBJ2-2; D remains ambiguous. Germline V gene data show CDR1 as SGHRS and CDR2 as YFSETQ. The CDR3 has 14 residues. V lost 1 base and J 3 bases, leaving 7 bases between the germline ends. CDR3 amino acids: CASSLPTDTGELFF. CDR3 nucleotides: TGCGCCAGCAGCTTGCCCACGGACACCGGGGAGCTGTTTTTT.

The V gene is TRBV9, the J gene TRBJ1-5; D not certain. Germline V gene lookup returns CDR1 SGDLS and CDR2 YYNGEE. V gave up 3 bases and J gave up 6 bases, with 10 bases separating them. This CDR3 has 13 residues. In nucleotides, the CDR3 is TGTGCCAGCAGCGAAACGGGGTCTCAGCCCCAGCATTTT. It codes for CASSETGSQPQHF.

CDR3 sequence: CASSSQTGANSPLHF. In DNA form, the CDR3 reads TGTGCCAGTAGTTCCCAGACAGGGGCAAATTCACCCCTCCACTTT. The chain couples TRBV19 to TRBJ1-6; 8 bases match TRBD1. Germline assignment: CDR1 LNHDA and CDR2 SQIVND (reference sequence). There are 15 residues in the CDR3. V trimming: 5 bases; J trimming: 7 bases; junction bases outside the gene matches: 7.

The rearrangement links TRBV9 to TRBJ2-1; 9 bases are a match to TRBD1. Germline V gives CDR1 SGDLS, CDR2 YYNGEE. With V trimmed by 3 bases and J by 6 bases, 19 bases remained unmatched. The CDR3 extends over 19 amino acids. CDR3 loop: CASSGARGTGILRGNEQFF. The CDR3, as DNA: TGTGCCAGCAGCGGGGCGCGCGGGACAGGGATTTTACGGGGCAATGAGCAGTTCTTC.

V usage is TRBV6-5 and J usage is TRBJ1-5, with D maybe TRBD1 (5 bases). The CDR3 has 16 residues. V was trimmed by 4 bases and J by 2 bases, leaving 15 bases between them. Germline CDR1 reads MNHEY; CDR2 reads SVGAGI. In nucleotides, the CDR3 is TGTGCCAGCAGTTTACGGGGGACTGAGGGCAATCAGCCCCAGCATTTT. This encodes CASSLRGTEGNQPQHF.

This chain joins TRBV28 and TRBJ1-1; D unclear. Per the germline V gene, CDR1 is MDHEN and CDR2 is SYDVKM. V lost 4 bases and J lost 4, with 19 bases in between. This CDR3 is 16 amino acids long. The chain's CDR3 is CASSSRPGRGSTEAFF. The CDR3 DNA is TGTGCCAGCAGTTCGCGGCCCGGTCGCGGGTCCACTGAAGCTTTCTTT.

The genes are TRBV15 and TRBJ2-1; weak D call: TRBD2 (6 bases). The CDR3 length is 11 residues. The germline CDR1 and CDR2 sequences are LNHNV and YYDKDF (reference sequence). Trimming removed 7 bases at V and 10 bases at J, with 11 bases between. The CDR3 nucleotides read TGTGCCACCAAGGAGGGACGGGAGCAGTTCTTC. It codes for CATKEGREQFF.

The DNA of the CDR3 is TGTGCCACCAGCAGAGTTTTCGTCTCTGGGGCCAACGTCCTGACTTTC. This gives the protein CATSRVFVSGANVLTF. The chain couples TRBV15 to TRBJ2-6; D is ambiguous. Germline V gene lookup returns CDR1 LNHNV and CDR2 YYDKDF (reference sequence). The CDR3 totals 16 residues. V was trimmed by 1 base and J by 0 bases, leaving 7 bases between them.

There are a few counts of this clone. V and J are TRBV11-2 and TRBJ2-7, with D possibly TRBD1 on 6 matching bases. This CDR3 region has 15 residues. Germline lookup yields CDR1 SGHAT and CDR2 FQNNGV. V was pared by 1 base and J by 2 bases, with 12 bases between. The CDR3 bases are TGTGCCAGCAGCTTAGCAGGGGAGATGACCTACGAGCAGTACTTC. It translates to CASSLAGEMTYEQYF. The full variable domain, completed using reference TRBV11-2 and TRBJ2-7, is EAGVAQSPRYKIIEKRQSVAFWCNPISGHATLYWYQQILGQGPKLLIQFQNNGVVDDSQLPKDRFSAERLKGVDSTLKIQPAKLEDSAVYLCASSLAGEMTYEQYFGPGTRLTVT.

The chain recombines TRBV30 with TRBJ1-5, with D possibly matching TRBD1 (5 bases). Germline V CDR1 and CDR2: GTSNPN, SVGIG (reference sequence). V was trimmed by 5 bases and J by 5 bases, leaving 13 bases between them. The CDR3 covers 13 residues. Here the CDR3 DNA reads TGTGCCTGGGCGGGGGAGGAGGATCAGCCCCAGCATTTT. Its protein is CAWAGEEDQPQHF.

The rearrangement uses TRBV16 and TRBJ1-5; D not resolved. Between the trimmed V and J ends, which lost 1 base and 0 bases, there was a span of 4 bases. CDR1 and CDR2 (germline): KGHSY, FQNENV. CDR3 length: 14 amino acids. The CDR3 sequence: CASSQFNSNQPQHF. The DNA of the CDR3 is TGTGCCAGCAGCCAATTCAATAGCAATCAGCCCCAGCATTTT.

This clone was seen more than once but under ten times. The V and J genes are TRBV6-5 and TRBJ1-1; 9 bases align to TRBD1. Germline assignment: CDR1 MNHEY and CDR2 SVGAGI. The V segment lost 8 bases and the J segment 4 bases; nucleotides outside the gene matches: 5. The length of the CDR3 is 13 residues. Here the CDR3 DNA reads TGTGCCAGCTCGGGACAGGGTCTCACTGAAGCTTTCTTT. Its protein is CASSGQGLTEAFF.